This TCR beta chain is from a study of beta chain features in type 1 diabetes (dated by TCRdb to 2017 to 2018). Background for the entire study: Mean age, gender distribution, total cell number and subset yield were not different between patients and healthy donors. A total of 85 million to 140 million sorted cells were examined across all samples, and a strong correlation was observed between cell number per subset and RNA yield. In the study, recently diagnosed type 1 diabetes patients and matched healthy donors were compared on the TCRB repertoires of their sorted circulating CD4+ T cell subsets. Regulatory and stem cell-like memory subsets were obtained from only 8 patients and roughly 8 healthy donors, while naive and central memory subsets were obtained from all 28 donors. The study at large found these results: Naive, central memory and regulatory TCRB repertoires appeared more similar among patients than among healthy donors. In all four CD4+ subsets, TCRB CDR3 length was moderately but significantly shorter in type 1 diabetes patients. Shorter templates might be favored by PCR, yet because patient and control samples were amplified and corrected together, any such skew would affect both groups equally. Because cDNA rather than genomic DNA was sequenced, highly expressing activated cells could have been over-represented, although no difference in activation and CD3 levels was found between groups. Because the HLA sub-analyses included only small numbers of individuals, any influence of HLA type on TCRB rearrangement was left unresolved. Fewer insertions and more nucleotide deletions at VDJ recombination sites were observed in patients with type 1 diabetes, implying thymic rearrangement abnormalities.

From each donor, a single peripheral blood sample of about 100 mL on average was drawn into heparinised tubes. A BD FACSAria II and a panel including CD45RO, CCR7, CD25, CD127, CD95 and CD27 were used to sort naive, central memory, regulatory and stem cell-like memory CD4+ T cells. A purity above 95% was achieved for all sorted populations. PBMCs were isolated right away by Lymphoprep density gradient centrifugation and were stained directly, without culture. Samples were stained and sorted in pairs, with one healthy donor and one patient per experiment, so that batch effects were minimized. With regard to this clone: Its target antigen remains unknown. Within one base of it there is no much larger clone, and no base qualities were kept.

The entire isolated RNA was reverse transcribed using the High Capacity cDNA Reverse Transcription Kit, and thus expressed TCRB transcripts were sequenced. Deep immunoSEQ sequencing was applied to naive, central memory and regulatory T cell samples, giving an average of roughly 3.5 million total reads per sample. Sorted cells were lysed in RLT buffer, and RNA was extracted using DNase-treated RNeasy Micro or Mini kits according to cell number. To prevent cross-contamination, each cell subset was processed individually, whereas patient and healthy donor samples were processed jointly. The immunoSEQ multiplex PCR was used to amplify TCRB sequences from cDNA, yielding 87-bp fragments that span the CDR3 region. The amplicons were sequenced using the Illumina HiSeq platform. As for how the authors treated the data: PCR bias was corrected computationally using synthetic template baselines, and reads within Hamming distance 2 were collapsed, with unmergeable singletons discarded. Reads were aligned against IMGT so that V, D and J genes, CDR3 length and insertions or deletions at six rearrangement sites could be assigned. Within each subset, clonotype counts were normalized to sorted cell number, and only after that were true diversity and Gini coefficients computed with the tcR R package. The overlap coefficient, calculated on TCRB nucleotide sequences, was used to quantify repertoire sharing. Out-of-frame TCRB sequences from naive cells were analyzed to stand in for the pre-selection repertoire. TCRdb mirrors the immuneACCESS table, restricted to in-frame sequences. Some clones are absent from its copies; in checked studies, under half trace to an unresolved V gene, and the reason for the others is unknown. The V and J calls and the clone size are those of that table, but D and trimming were determined from the DNA. Counted in this sample were about 350,000 clones; about 19% of them appeared once. The ten largest clones take up 0.044% of the sample.

CDR1 and CDR2 are read off the germline V gene as MGHRA and YSYEKL. Taken from cysteine to phenylalanine, the CDR3 has 14 residues. Only CDR3 DNA is held: 42 bases, read in frame from base 1. V drops 0 bases and J drops 5 bases, leaving 10 bases in between. This receptor was obtained from a young woman in good health. Material for sequencing was naive CD4+ T cells from blood. Explained via the paper, the cell subset or site label denotes: true naive CD4+ T cells. The chain joins TRBV4-1 to TRBJ1-1; a tentative D match to TRBD1 spans 5 bases. The nucleotide sequence is given as TGCGCCAGCAGCCAAGACAGGGAGGGGACTGAAGCTTTCTTT. This yields the protein CASSQDREGTEAFF.